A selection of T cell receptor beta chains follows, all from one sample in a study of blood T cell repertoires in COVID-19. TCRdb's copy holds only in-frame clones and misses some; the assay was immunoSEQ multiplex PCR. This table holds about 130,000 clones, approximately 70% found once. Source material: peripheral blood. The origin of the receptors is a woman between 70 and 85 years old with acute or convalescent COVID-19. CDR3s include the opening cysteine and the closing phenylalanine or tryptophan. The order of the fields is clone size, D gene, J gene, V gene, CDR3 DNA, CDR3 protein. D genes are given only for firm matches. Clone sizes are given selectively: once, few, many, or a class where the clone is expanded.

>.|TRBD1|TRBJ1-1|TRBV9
TGTGCCAGCAGCGTAGGGGAAGGGGGCCGGACTGAAGCTTTCTTT
CASSVGEGGRTEAFF
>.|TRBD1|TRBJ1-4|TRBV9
TGTGCCAGCAGCGTATCCCTTGACAGGGCAGGAGAAAAACTGTTTTTT
CASSVSLDRAGEKLFF
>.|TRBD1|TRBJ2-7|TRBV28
TGTGCCAGCAGTATGGACAGGGTTCCCTACGAGCAGTACTTC
CASSMDRVPYEQYF
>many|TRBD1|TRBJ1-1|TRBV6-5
TGTGCCAGCAGGGACAGGGAGAACACTGAAGCTTTCTTT
CASRDRENTEAFF
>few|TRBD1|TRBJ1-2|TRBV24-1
TGTGCCACCAGCTTACCGGGACAGAACTATGGCTACACCTTC
CATSLPGQNYGYTF
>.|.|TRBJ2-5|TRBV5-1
TGCGCCAGCAGCTCTCAGGGGCCGGGAGAGACCCAGTACTTC
CASSSQGPGETQYF
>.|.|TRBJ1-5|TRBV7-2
TGTGCCAGCAGCTTAGATGGCGCGGGCAATCAGCCCCAGCATTTT
CASSLDGAGNQPQHF
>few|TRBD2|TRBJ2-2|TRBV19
TGTGCCAGTAGTGGTAGCGGGAGTTGGGCCGGGGAGCTGTTTTTT
CASSGSGSWAGELFF
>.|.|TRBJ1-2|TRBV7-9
TGTGCCACAGACGCCGGGGGTTCAGCTAACTATGGCTACACCTTC
CATDAGGSANYGYTF
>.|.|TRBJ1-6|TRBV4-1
TGCGCCAGCAGCCAAGATCGGGGGGGAGGGAATAATTCACCCCTCCACTTT
CASSQDRGGGNNSPLHF
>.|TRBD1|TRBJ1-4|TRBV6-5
TGTGCCAGCAGTTACTCTCACAGGGGTGCTAATGAAAAACTGTTTTTT
CASSYSHRGANEKLFF
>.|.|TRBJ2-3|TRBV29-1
TGCAGCGTTGGATTAGCAGATACGCAGTATTTT
CSVGLADTQYF
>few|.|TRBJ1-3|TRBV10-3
TGTGCCATCAGTGTAGGGGCCCCAGGAAACACCATATATTTT
CAISVGAPGNTIYF
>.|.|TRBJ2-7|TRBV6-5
TGTGCCAGCAGTTACAGTTTCCTGGACACTTACGAGCAGTACTTC
CASSYSFLDTYEQYF
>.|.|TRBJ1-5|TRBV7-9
TGTGCCAGCAGCTTACAGGGCGGACCCCAGCATTTT
CASSLQGGPQHF
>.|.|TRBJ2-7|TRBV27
TGTGCCAGCAGACCGACAGTATTATCCTACGAGCAGTACTTC
CASRPTVLSYEQYF
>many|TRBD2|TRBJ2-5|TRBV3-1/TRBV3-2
TGTGCCAGCAGCCCGGGGACTAGCGGGGCCGAGACCCAGTACTTC
CASSPGTSGAETQYF
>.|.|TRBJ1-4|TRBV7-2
TGTGCCAGCAGCTTAGCGGGGCAGGGCGGCGAAAAACTGTTTTTT
CASSLAGQGGEKLFF
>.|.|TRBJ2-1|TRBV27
TGTGCCAGCAGCCATCTCGGGACTCGAGCCTACAATGAGCAGTTCTTC
CASSHLGTRAYNEQFF
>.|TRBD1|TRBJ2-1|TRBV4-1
TGCGCCAGCAGTGACAGGGCTTACAATGAGCAGTTCTTC
CASSDRAYNEQFF
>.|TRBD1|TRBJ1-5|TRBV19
TGTGCCAGTAGTATGGGTCTGACAGGGTTTAGCAATCAGCCCCAGCATTTT
CASSMGLTGFSNQPQHF
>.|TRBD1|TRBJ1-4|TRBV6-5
TGTGCCAGCAGTTCTGACAGGGTGCTCGGAAAACTGTTTTTT
CASSSDRVLGKLFF
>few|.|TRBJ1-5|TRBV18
TGTGCCAGCTCACCATGGACGGGAGAGAATCAGCCCCAGCATTTT
CASSPWTGENQPQHF
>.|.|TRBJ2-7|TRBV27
TGTGCCAGCAGTTTATTCTCGGACTCAACGGCCTCCTACGAGCAGTACTTC
CASSLFSDSTASYEQYF
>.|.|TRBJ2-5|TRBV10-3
TGTGCCATCAGTGGAACAGGGAAAGAGACCCAGTACTTC
CAISGTGKETQYF
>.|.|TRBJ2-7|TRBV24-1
TGTGCCACCAGTGTCCAGGTGCCCTACGAGCAGTACTTC
CATSVQVPYEQYF
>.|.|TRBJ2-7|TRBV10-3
TGTGCCATCAGTGAGGCGCCGGACTGGGTGAGCTCCTACGAGCAGTACTTC
CAISEAPDWVSSYEQYF
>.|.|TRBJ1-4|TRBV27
TGTGCCAGCAGTTTATTTTTCCGCTCTCCTAGGGAAAAACTGTTTTTT
CASSLFFRSPREKLFF
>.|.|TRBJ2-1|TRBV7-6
TGTGCCAGCAGCTTAGTGGGCGGCCCCCAGGAGGATGAGCAGTTCTTC
CASSLVGGPQEDEQFF
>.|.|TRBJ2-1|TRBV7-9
TGTGCCAGCAGCCCCCGACTAGCCTACAATGAGCAGTTCTTC
CASSPRLAYNEQFF
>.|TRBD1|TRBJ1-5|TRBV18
TGTGCCAGCTCAGGGACAGGGGGGAGTCAGCCCCAGCATTTT
CASSGTGGSQPQHF
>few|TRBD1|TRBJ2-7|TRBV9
TGTGCCAGCAGCGTAGGACGGACAGGCGGTGACGAGCAGTACTTC
CASSVGRTGGDEQYF
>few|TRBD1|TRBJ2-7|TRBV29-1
TGCAGCGTTGTATCGGCGGGGGGGACAGGGGGCGACGAGCAGTACTTC
CSVVSAGGTGGDEQYF
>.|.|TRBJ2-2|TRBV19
TGTGCCAGTAGTCCCGGACTGGCGAACGGGGAGCTGTTTTTT
CASSPGLANGELFF
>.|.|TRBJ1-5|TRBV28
TGTGCCAGCAGTTTAGTGCAGGCCCTCAATCAGCCCCAGCATTTT
CASSLVQALNQPQHF
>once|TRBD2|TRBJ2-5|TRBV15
TGTGCCACCAGCAGAGCTAGCGGGGAAGAGACCCAGTACTTC
CATSRASGEETQYF
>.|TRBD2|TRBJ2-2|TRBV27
TGTGCCAGCAGTCTTGCGGGAGGGATCAGCACCGGGGAGCTGTTTTTT
CASSLAGGISTGELFF
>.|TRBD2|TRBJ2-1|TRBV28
TGTGCCAGCAGTCGCCCGGGAGCGGGAGAGTACAATGAGCAGTTCTTC
CASSRPGAGEYNEQFF
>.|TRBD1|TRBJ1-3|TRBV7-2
TGTGCCAGCAGCTCTAGCCGGGACAGGGGAAGAAACACCATATATTTT
CASSSSRDRGRNTIYF
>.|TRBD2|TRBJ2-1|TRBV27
TGTGCCAGCAGTTCCCGAGCGGGAACCCCAGCTGGGGAGCAGTTCTTC
CASSSRAGTPAGEQFF
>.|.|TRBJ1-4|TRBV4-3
TGCGCCAGCAGCCAAGACGGGGCGGGAAGTAATGAAAAACTGTTTTTT
CASSQDGAGSNEKLFF
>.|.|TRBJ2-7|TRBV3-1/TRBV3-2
TGTGCCAGCAGCCACGGGAGTGTCCCCGAGCAGTACTTC
CASSHGSVPEQYF
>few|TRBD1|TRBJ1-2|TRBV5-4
TGTGCCAGCAGCTTGGAGGGACAGGGAAACTATGGCTACACCTTC
CASSLEGQGNYGYTF
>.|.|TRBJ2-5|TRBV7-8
TGTGCCAGCAGCCATAAAGAGACCCAGTACTTC
CASSHKETQYF
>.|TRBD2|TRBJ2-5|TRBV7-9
TGTGCCAGCAGCTTACCAGCGGGACCCTCCCAAGAGACCCAGTACTTC
CASSLPAGPSQETQYF
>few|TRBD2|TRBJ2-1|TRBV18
TGTGCCAGCTCACCGATCCGGACTAGCGGGACTGAATCCTCCTACAATGAGCAGTTCTTC
CASSPIRTSGTESSYNEQFF
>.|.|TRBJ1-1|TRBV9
TGTGCCAGCAGCGTAGATCAGGTGAACACTGAAGCTTTCTTT
CASSVDQVNTEAFF
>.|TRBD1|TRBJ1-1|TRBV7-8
TGTGCCAGCAGCTTAGGACAGGGCACTGAAGCTTTCTTT
CASSLGQGTEAFF
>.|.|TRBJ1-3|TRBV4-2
TGTGCCAGCAGCACAGGGGGAAACACCATATATTTT
CASSTGGNTIYF
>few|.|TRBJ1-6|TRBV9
TGTGCCAGCAGCGGGAGCTTTAATAATTCACCCCTCCACTTT
CASSGSFNNSPLHF
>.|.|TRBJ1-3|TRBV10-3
TGTGCCATCAGTGAGTCCGACAATCCCGGAAACACCATATATTTT
CAISESDNPGNTIYF
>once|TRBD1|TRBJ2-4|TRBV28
TGTGCCAGCAGTGCCCGACAGGGGAGAGCCAAAAACATTCAGTACTTC
CASSARQGRAKNIQYF